This TCR beta chain is drawn from a study of shared clonotypes between healthy human individuals. Study at large: Three CD4 naive, three CD4 memory, two CD8 naive and one CD8 memory plate were used per donor. Broader study findings: In several donors, around 5% of naive CD4 clonotypes appeared in common.

This CDR3 region has 13 residues. Germline V lookup: CDR1 ENHRY, CDR2 SYGVKD. Trimming shortened V by 4 bases and J by 1 base, and 7 bases separated the two germline ends. As for this clone: Antigen unknown.

CD8 cells classed as naive were CD45RO-negative and positively selected for CCR7, excluding terminally differentiated effector memory CD45RA+ cells. Produced via immunoSEQ multiplex PCR; TCRdb's table is partial and in-frame only. The sample lists around 2,000,000 clones, about 92% occurring once. The source material was naive CD8+ T cells from PBMCs. This rearrangement joins TRBV10-3 to TRBJ1-1; D not resolved. The origin of this receptor is a man between 18 and 35 years old in good health. Some clones in this sample may be carry-over from other donors' samples. CDR3 residues: CAISVNKNTEAFF. The CDR3 region has the DNA TGTGCCATCAGTGTGAATAAGAACACTGAAGCTTTCTTT.